This TCR beta chain was profiled in a study of CD8+CD57+ T cells in acquired aplastic anemia. Looking at the study overall: Sorted CD4+ and CD8+ cell DNA averaged approximately 3.4 ug.

V shed 3 bases and J 2 bases; nucleotides not matched to a gene: 17. CDR3 length: 18 residues. Germline assignment: CDR1 SGDLS and CDR2 YYNGEE. Template material for TCR beta VDJ and CDR3 profiling consisted of genomic DNA. MiXCR, run by TCRdb on the reads, gives a single entry per CDR3 protein. The data hold hundreds of thousands of distinct CDR3 sequences, with around half observed a single time. Study conclusions and caveats: Overlapping CD8+ CDR3 repertoires of patients and controls contained under 35 shared sequences.

Sequencing involved patients with CD8+CD57+ cell expansion previously shown by flow cytometry. To note about this clonotype: Its antigen is still unknown.

The sequenced material came from sorted CD4+, CD8+, or CD8+CD57+ T cells (not recorded which) from PBMCs. The chain combines TRBV9 with TRBJ2-7; 7 bases are a match to TRBD2. This TCR came from a human donor with aplastic anemia. The CDR3 protein is CASSGRRPGGRSPYEQYF. CDR3 in DNA: TGTGCCAGCAGCGGACGTCGGCCCGGGGGGAGAAGCCCCTACGAGCAGTACTTC.